Each of the 32 T cell receptor beta chains below was sequenced from the same sample in a study of CD8 T cells in Susac syndrome. An input of 0.5 to 1 ug of RNA was subjected to reverse transcription using random hexamers. One entry per CDR3 protein results from TCRdb running MiXCR on the immunoSEQ multiplex PCR reads. Of 140,000 or so distinct CDR3 sequences listed, around 94% were seen once; the top ten hold 0.065% to 0.1%. What was sequenced was CD4+ T cells from PBMCs. The receptors originated from a human donor in good health.

This clonotype was seen only a few times. The gene calls are TRBV2 and TRBJ2-5; TRBD2 agrees at 8 bases. Germline CDR1 and CDR2: SNHLY and FYNNEI. The V and J ends lost 7 bases and 1 base, in that order; junction bases with no gene match: 5. The CDR3 contains 14 residues. CDR3 sequence (DNA): TGTGCCAGCAATTTTGCGGGAGGCCAAGAGACCCAGTACTTC. It codes for CASNFAGGQETQYF.

The chain uses TRBV15 and TRBJ1-4, with 9 bases aligning to TRBD1. The CDR3 covers 15 residues. Germline V gene data show CDR1 as LNHNV and CDR2 as YYDKDF (reference sequence). The trim removed 1 base at V and 5 bases at J, leaving 2 bases unmatched. The CDR3 loop reads CATSRVQGANEKLFF. CDR3 DNA sequence: TGTGCCACCAGCAGAGTACAGGGGGCGAATGAAAAACTGTTTTTT.

V usage is TRBV5-1 and J usage is TRBJ2-2; 11 bases map to TRBD2. Unmatched junction bases numbered 0, after V lost 4 bases and J lost 7 bases. This CDR3 has 13 amino acids. Germline CDR1 is SGHRS and CDR2 is YFSETQ. The CDR3 DNA sequence: TGCGCCAGCAGCGGGACTAGCGGCGGGGAGCTGTTTTTT. Translation gives CASSGTSGGELFF.

The chain employs TRBV3-1 and TRBJ1-1; 7 positions agree with TRBD1. Per germline, CDR1 LGHDT and CDR2 YNNKEL (reference sequence). This CDR3 spans 13 amino acids. V trimming: 3 bases; J trimming: 8 bases; junction bases outside the gene matches: 6. The CDR3: CASSHDRQGEAFF. The DNA for the CDR3 is TGTGCCAGCAGCCATGATAGACAGGGAGAAGCTTTCTTT.

The V gene is TRBV6-8, the J gene TRBJ2-5, with 9 bases that match TRBD2. The CDR3 runs 15 residues. The V gene's germline CDR1 is MNHGY and CDR2 SAAAGT. The V segment lost 1 base and the J segment 4 bases; nucleotides outside the gene matches: 4. CDR3 bases: TGTGCCAGCAGTTACTATCCGGGACTAGCAGAGACCCAGTACTTC. Encoded protein: CASSYYPGLAETQYF.

The rearrangement uses TRBV19 and TRBJ2-3; D unresolved. CDR1 is LNHDA, CDR2 SQIVND, per germline (reference sequence). V was trimmed by 3 bases and J by 2 bases, leaving 9 bases between them. The CDR3 is 14 residues long. CDR3 residues: CASSISSLTDTQYF. The CDR3 coding sequence is TGTGCCAGTAGTATTTCCTCTCTCACAGATACGCAGTATTTT.

The chain couples TRBV6-5 to TRBJ2-5; no definite D call. V lost 5 bases to trimming and J lost 0 bases, with 10 bases between them. Per germline, CDR1 MNHEY and CDR2 SVGAGI. This CDR3 region has 14 residues. The CDR3 nucleotides read TGTGCCAGCAGTACCCCGGGTTACCAAGAGACCCAGTACTTC. Translated, it gives CASSTPGYQETQYF.

The chain has TRBV12-3 or TRBV12-4 and TRBJ2-1; 10 bases fit TRBD2. V dropped 2 bases and J dropped 4; count of bases not matched to a gene: 5. The CDR3 has 16 amino acids. CDR3 bases: TGTGCCAGCAGTTTAAGGGCTAGCGGGGGATACAATGAGCAGTTCTTC. This codes for CASSLRASGGYNEQFF.

The CDR3 loop is CSARVPGTPMNTEAFF. In nucleotides, the CDR3 is TGCAGTGCTAGAGTTCCAGGGACACCCATGAACACTGAAGCTTTCTTT. The chain recombines TRBV20-1 with TRBJ1-1; TRBD1 might be the D (6 bases). Trimming left V 1 base short and J 0 bases short, with 15 bases between. In germline, CDR1 is DFQATT, CDR2 SNEGSKA (reference sequence). The CDR3 loop spans 16 amino acids.

The V gene is TRBV10-3, the J gene TRBJ1-1; no reliable D call. The germline gives CDR1 ENHRY, CDR2 SYGVKD. This CDR3 region has 13 residues. Trimming took 2 bases from V and 4 from J, leaving 8 bases between them. This CDR3 is CAISEARRTEAFF. The CDR3 region has the DNA TGTGCCATCAGTGAGGCGCGACGCACTGAAGCTTTCTTT.

This chain joins TRBV13 and TRBJ1-2, with TRBD1 matching 9 bases. V was pared by 1 base and J by 2 bases, with 2 bases of the junction left unmatched. The CDR3 has 15 amino acids. Germline CDR1 reads PRHDT; CDR2 reads FYEKMQ (reference sequence). The CDR3 DNA sequence: TGTGCCAGCAGCTTAGATGGGACAGGGAACTATGGCTACACCTTC. Residues: CASSLDGTGNYGYTF.

The chain recombines TRBV20-1 with TRBJ2-1; D is uncertain. Trimming stripped 6 bases from V and 10 bases from J, with 10 bases between. The CDR3 is made up of 10 amino acids. Per germline, CDR1 DFQATT and CDR2 SNEGSKA (reference sequence). CDR3 sequence (DNA): TGCAGTGCCCATAAAGGGGAGCAGTTCTTC. Protein: CSAHKGEQFF.

This rearrangement joins TRBV3-1 to TRBJ2-1; a weak D match, TRBD2 (6 bases). This CDR3 comprises 17 residues. The V end was cut by 4 bases, the J end by 2 bases, with 18 bases between. Germline V CDR1 and CDR2: LGHDT, YNNKEL (reference sequence). The CDR3 is CASSLTVGGRTYNEQFF. DNA for the CDR3: TGTGCCAGCAGCCTCACGGTCGGGGGACGCACCTACAATGAGCAGTTCTTC.

This chain connects TRBV27 to TRBJ2-1, with TRBD2 identical over 7 bases. Per the germline V gene, CDR1 is MNHEY and CDR2 is SMNVEV (reference sequence). This CDR3 region has 15 residues. J was trimmed by 7 bases and V by 3 bases; bases with no gene match: 9. The CDR3 spells CASSLEGGPWNEQFF. The DNA for the CDR3 is TGTGCCAGCAGTTTGGAGGGAGGGCCTTGGAATGAGCAGTTCTTC.

The rearrangement uses TRBV9 and TRBJ2-3; tentative D call: TRBD2 (8 bases). The CDR3 totals 16 residues. The germline V and J ends were trimmed by 4 bases and 4 bases, with 19 bases remaining between them. The germline gives CDR1 SGDLS, CDR2 YYNGEE. The CDR3 loop is CASSPQGTRRSDTQYF. CDR3 DNA: TGTGCCAGCAGCCCACAGGGGACTAGGCGATCAGATACGCAGTATTTT.

V gene TRBV9 combines with J gene TRBJ2-7; TRBD2 matches 10 bases. The CDR3 runs to 16 residues. Trimming at V came to 3 bases and at J to 6 bases, leaving 12 bases not matched to a gene. Germline CDR1 SGDLS, CDR2 YYNGEE. CDR3 protein: CASSGTSGLPVGEQYF. CDR3 DNA sequence: TGTGCCAGCAGCGGGACTAGCGGTCTTCCGGTGGGCGAGCAGTACTTC.

The chain has TRBV18 and TRBJ1-5; no reliable D call. CDR1 is KGHSH and CDR2 is LQKENI in the germline V gene. V lost 2 bases and J lost 0, with 11 bases in between. The CDR3 extends over 16 amino acids. The CDR3 bases are TGTGCCAGCTCACCAGGTCGGGGTTATAGCAATCAGCCCCAGCATTTT. Translating gives CASSPGRGYSNQPQHF. The complete variable domain, with remaining parts taken from reference TRBV18 and TRBJ1-5, reads NAGVMQNPRHLVRRRGQEARLRCSPMKGHSHVYWYRQLPEEGLKFMVYLQKENIIDESGMPKERFSAEFPKEGPSILRIQQVVRGDSAAYFCASSPGRGYSNQPQHFGDGTRLSIL.

The sample holds a few counts of this clonotype. V gene TRBV7-9 combines with J gene TRBJ2-7; either TRBD1 or TRBD2 may fit D (6 bases each). Trimming shortened V by 0 bases and J by 4 bases, and 7 bases separated the two germline ends. CDR1 is SEHNR and CDR2 is FQNEAQ in the germline V gene (reference sequence). The CDR3 has 13 residues. The CDR3 protein is CASSLAGGYEQYF. DNA of the CDR3: TGTGCCAGCAGCTTAGCAGGGGGGTACGAGCAGTACTTC.

The chain carries TRBV6-6 and TRBJ1-2; D uncertain. The CDR3 consists of 13 residues. With 7 bases removed from V and 4 bases from J, the gap between germline ends came to 13 bases. The germline V gene encodes CDR1 MNHNY and CDR2 SVGAGI (reference sequence). The CDR3, as DNA: TGTGCCAGCACCATCGGGATTCCCTATGGCTACACCTTC. Protein product: CASTIGIPYGYTF.

The chain is built from TRBV6-1 and TRBJ2-1; 8 bases are shared with TRBD2. The trim removed 7 bases at V and 0 bases at J, leaving 11 bases unmatched. This CDR3 is built from 17 residues. Per the germline V gene, CDR1 is MNHNS and CDR2 is SASEGT. The CDR3 loop is CASIRDTGTSSYNEQFF. In DNA form, the CDR3 reads TGTGCCAGCATCAGGGACACCGGGACTAGCTCCTACAATGAGCAGTTCTTC.

The rearrangement uses TRBV7-2 and TRBJ1-4, with 9 bases matching TRBD1. The junction had 7 bases not matched to a gene; V was cut back by 4 bases and J by 10 bases. Per the germline V gene, CDR1 is SGHTA and CDR2 is FQGNSA. The CDR3 has 14 amino acids. The CDR3, as DNA: TGTGCCAGCAGCTCGGACAGGGGCAAGGGAAAACTGTTTTTT. This sequence encodes CASSSDRGKGKLFF.

The V call is TRBV18, the J call TRBJ1-1; D possibly corresponds to TRBD1 (5 bases). The CDR3 covers 16 residues. The V gene lost 5 bases and the J gene lost 7 bases, with 23 bases spanning the gap. CDR1 KGHSH and CDR2 LQKENI come from the germline V gene. CDR3: CASSSSSGKEINEAFF. The CDR3 bases are TGTGCCAGCTCATCCTCGTCAGGGAAGGAAATAAATGAAGCTTTCTTT. Looking up the rest from reference TRBV18 and TRBJ1-1 gives the full variable domain: NAGVMQNPRHLVRRRGQEARLRCSPMKGHSHVYWYRQLPEEGLKFMVYLQKENIIDESGMPKERFSAEFPKEGPSILRIQQVVRGDSAAYFCASSSSSGKEINEAFFGQGTRLTVV.

The count of this clonotype is one. The rearrangement links TRBV7-9 to TRBJ2-5; D may be TRBD1 (5 bases). The CDR3 spans 13 residues. The V end lost 0 bases, the J end lost 5 bases, and 7 bases lay between the germline ends. Germline assignment: CDR1 SEHNR and CDR2 FQNEAQ (reference sequence). This CDR3 is CASSLAGHETQYF. In nucleotides, the CDR3 is TGTGCCAGCAGCTTAGCGGGGCATGAGACCCAGTACTTC.

V gene TRBV28 combines with J gene TRBJ1-2; D remains ambiguous. Germline lookup yields CDR1 MDHEN and CDR2 SYDVKM. The CDR3 loop spans 14 amino acids. V was shortened by 5 bases and J by 8 bases, with 18 bases between the two germline ends. CDR3 protein: CASSPPPILRGYTF. For the CDR3, the DNA is TGTGCCAGCAGTCCCCCCCCGATCCTGCGCGGCTACACCTTC.

Written as DNA, the CDR3 is TGCAGTGCACGACTAGCGGGCCGAACCTACAATGAGCAGTTCTTC. Amino acids: CSARLAGRTYNEQFF. This sequence joins TRBV20-1 and TRBJ2-1, with 10 bases identical to TRBD2. The CDR3 length is 15 residues. CDR1 DFQATT and CDR2 SNEGSKA come from the germline V gene (reference sequence). The V gene end was trimmed by 6 bases and the J gene end by 2 bases; junction bases not matched to a gene: 7.

This clonotype was detected only once. The chain combines TRBV5-4 with TRBJ1-5; TRBD1 aligns across 8 bases. The CDR3 loop spans 18 amino acids. J gave up 0 bases and V 4 bases, and 12 bases lay outside the gene matches. The germline V gene encodes CDR1 SGHNT and CDR2 YYREEE (reference sequence). As DNA, the CDR3 is TGTGCCAGCAGCCGGATGGCAGGGGGCGACGATAGCAATCAGCCCCAGCATTTT. Protein: CASSRMAGGDDSNQPQHF.

This chain joins TRBV5-1 and TRBJ2-3; 8 bases are a match to TRBD2. The junction had 6 bases not matched to a gene; V was cut back by 4 bases and J by 2 bases. This CDR3 has 15 amino acids. Germline CDR1 is SGHRS and CDR2 is YFSETQ. The CDR3 spells CASSQLAANTDTQYF. The CDR3 DNA is TGCGCCAGCAGCCAACTAGCGGCCAACACAGATACGCAGTATTTT.

The chain employs TRBV23-1 and TRBJ2-2, with D unclear. TRBV23-1 is noted as an ORF with a role that remains uncertain. V lost 3 bases and J 7 bases, leaving 6 bases between the germline ends. The CDR3 has 12 amino acids. Written as DNA, the CDR3 is TGCGCCAGCAGTCATCGACACGGGGAGCTGTTTTTT. Protein: CASSHRHGELFF.

The chain employs TRBV11-2 and TRBJ2-1; 14 bases align to TRBD2. This CDR3 has 19 residues. The trim removed 5 bases at V and 2 bases at J, leaving 11 bases unmatched. Per the germline V gene, CDR1 is SGHAT and CDR2 is FQNNGV. Here the CDR3 reads CASSTTATSGRAAYNEQFF. The DNA for the CDR3 is TGTGCCAGCAGCACGACAGCGACTAGCGGGAGGGCTGCCTACAATGAGCAGTTCTTC.

The chain carries TRBV29-1 and TRBJ2-1; no clear D. The CDR3 runs to 10 residues. From germline, CDR1 is SQVTM and CDR2 ANQGSEA. DNA for the CDR3: TGCAGTGGCGCAGACAATGAGCAGTTCTTC. Translated: CSGADNEQFF.

This rearrangement joins TRBV13 to TRBJ2-7; 12 nucleotides line up with TRBD2. Germline-derived CDR1 and CDR2 are PRHDT and FYEKMQ (reference sequence). V gave up 5 bases and J gave up 3 bases; unmatched junction bases: 2. The CDR3 is made up of 14 amino acids. The CDR3 bases are TGTGCCAGCAGCCGGACTAGCGGGATCTACGAGCAGTACTTC. It is translated as CASSRTSGIYEQYF. Drawing the rest from reference TRBV13 and TRBJ2-7, the complete variable domain is AAGVIQSPRHLIKEKRETATLKCYPIPRHDTVYWYQQGPGQDPQFLISFYEKMQSDKGSIPDRFSAQQFSDYHSELNMSSLELGDSALYFCASSRTSGIYEQYFGPGTRLTVT.

The sample holds one count of this clonotype. The gene calls are TRBV18 and TRBJ2-2; D remains unclear. The CDR3 consists of 15 residues. Germline-derived CDR1 and CDR2 are KGHSH and LQKENI. V was cut by 3 bases and J by 0 bases, with 8 bases left in between. The DNA of the CDR3 is TGTGCCAGCTCACCGTGGGTGTCGAACACCGGGGAGCTGTTTTTT. Translated: CASSPWVSNTGELFF.